The text below deals with one T cell receptor (beta chain). This sample is drawn from a study of beta chain features in type 1 diabetes. Deletions cut 3 bases from V and 6 bases from J, with 12 bases between. Per germline, CDR1 SNHLY and CDR2 FYNNEI. The CDR3 totals 15 residues. The investigators reverse transcribed all of the isolated RNA, so they sequenced expressed TCRB transcripts. Sequencing was performed with immunoSEQ multiplex PCR; in TCRdb, only in-frame clones are kept and a portion is missing. The repertoire consists of about 360,000 clones, with 10% to 15% occurring once and the leading ten covering roughly 0.017%.

This chain joins TRBV2 and TRBJ1-6, with D hard to call. The material sequenced was naive CD4+ T cells from blood. This receptor was identified in a man aged 18 to 29 in good health. CDR3 bases: TGTGCCAGCAGTGATCGGGAGGGCAGTAATTCACCCCTCCACTTT. It codes for CASSDREGSNSPLHF.